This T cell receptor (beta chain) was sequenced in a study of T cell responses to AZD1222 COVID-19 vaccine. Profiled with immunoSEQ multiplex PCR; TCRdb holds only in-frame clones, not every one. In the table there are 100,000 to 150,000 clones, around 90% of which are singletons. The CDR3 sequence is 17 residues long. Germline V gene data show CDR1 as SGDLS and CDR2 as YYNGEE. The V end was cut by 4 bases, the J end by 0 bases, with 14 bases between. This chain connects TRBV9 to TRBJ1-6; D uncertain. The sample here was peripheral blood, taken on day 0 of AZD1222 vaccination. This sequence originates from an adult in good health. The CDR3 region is CASSLQSDSSYNSPLHF. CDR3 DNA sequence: TGTGCCAGCAGCCTACAATCGGATAGCTCCTATAATTCACCCCTCCACTTT.